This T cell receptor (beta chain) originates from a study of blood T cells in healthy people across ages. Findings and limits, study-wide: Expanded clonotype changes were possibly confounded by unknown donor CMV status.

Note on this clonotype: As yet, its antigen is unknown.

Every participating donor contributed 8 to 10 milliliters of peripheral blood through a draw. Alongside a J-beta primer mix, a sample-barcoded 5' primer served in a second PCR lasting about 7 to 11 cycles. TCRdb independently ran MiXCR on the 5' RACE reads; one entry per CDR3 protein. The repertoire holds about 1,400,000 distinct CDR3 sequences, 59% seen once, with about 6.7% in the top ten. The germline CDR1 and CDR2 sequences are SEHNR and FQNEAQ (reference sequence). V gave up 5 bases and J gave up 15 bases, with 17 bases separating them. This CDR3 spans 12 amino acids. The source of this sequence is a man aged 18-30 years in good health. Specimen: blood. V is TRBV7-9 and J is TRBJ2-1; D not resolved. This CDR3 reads CASSPGPHEVFF. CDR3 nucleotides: TGTGCCAGCAGCCCGGGCCCGCATGAAGTGTTCTTC. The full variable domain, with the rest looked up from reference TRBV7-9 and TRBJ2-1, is DTGVSQNPRHKITKRGQNVTFRCDPISEHNRLYWYRQTLGQGPEFLTYFQNEAQLEKSRLLSDRFSAERPKGSFSTLEIQRTEQGDSAMYLCASSPGPHEVFFGPGTRLTVL.